Listed below are T cell receptor beta chains from one sample, sequenced in a study of blood T cell repertoires in COVID-19. Produced via immunoSEQ multiplex PCR; TCRdb's table is partial and in-frame only. The repertoire holds nearly 350,000 clones, with about nine tenths as singletons. Sequencing used peripheral blood. Receptors originate from a woman aged 45-65 years with COVID-19, enrolled during active disease. Each CDR3 is given with its conserved first and last residue. D genes are given only for firm matches. Clone sizes are given selectively: once, few, many, or a class where the clone is expanded.

>TRBV5-4|TRBJ2-3|NA|TRBD2
CASSIQTSGRGDTQYF
TGTGCCAGCAGCATACAAACTAGCGGGAGGGGAGATACGCAGTATTTT
>TRBV5-1|TRBJ2-1|once|TRBD2
CASSLDSGRGTEQFF
TGCGCCAGCAGCTTGGATAGCGGGAGGGGCACTGAGCAGTTCTTC
>TRBV11-2|TRBJ1-1|NA|TRBD1
CASSLGQGNQNTEAFF
TGTGCCAGCAGCTTAGGACAGGGGAACCAGAACACTGAAGCTTTCTTT
>TRBV5-1|TRBJ2-7|NA|NA
CASSFARSSYEQYF
TGCGCCAGCAGCTTCGCGCGGAGCTCCTACGAGCAGTACTTC
>TRBV7-9|TRBJ2-5|NA|TRBD2
CASSGGTSWRETQYF
TGTGCCAGCAGCGGGGGGACTAGTTGGCGGGAGACCCAGTACTTC
>TRBV4-3|TRBJ2-2|NA|NA
CASSQVGHGVGGELFF
TGCGCCAGCAGCCAAGTGGGACACGGCGTGGGCGGGGAGCTGTTTTTT
>TRBV10-1|TRBJ2-1|NA|NA
CATKGQPYNEQFF
TGCGCCACCAAAGGACAGCCCTACAATGAGCAGTTCTTC
>TRBV4-1|TRBJ1-1|NA|NA
CASSQLGTRNTEAFF
TGCGCCAGCAGCCAGTTGGGCACCCGGAACACTGAAGCTTTCTTT
>TRBV19|TRBJ1-1|NA|NA
CASSEQYPMNTEAFF
TGTGCCAGTAGTGAACAGTACCCTATGAACACTGAAGCTTTCTTT
>TRBV10-3|TRBJ1-1|NA|TRBD1
CAISESDRGALNTEAFF
TGTGCCATCAGTGAGTCCGACAGGGGGGCACTGAACACTGAAGCTTTCTTT
>TRBV7-9|TRBJ2-5|many|NA
CASSLRQVEETQYF
TGTGCCAGCAGCTTACGACAGGTCGAGGAGACCCAGTACTTC
>TRBV6-6|TRBJ2-7|NA|TRBD1
CASTGQGWSYEQYF
TGTGCCAGCACCGGACAGGGGTGGTCCTACGAGCAGTACTTC
>TRBV11-1|TRBJ1-1|NA|NA
CASSLNLQREAFF
TGTGCCAGCAGCTTAAACCTCCAGAGGGAAGCTTTCTTT
>TRBV11-2|TRBJ2-1|once|TRBD2
CASSLVLAAPTEQFF
TGTGCCAGCAGCTTAGTGCTAGCGGCGCCCACTGAGCAGTTCTTC
>TRBV7-2|TRBJ2-1|NA|TRBD1
CASSPGQNSYNEQFF
TGTGCCAGCAGCCCGGGACAGAACTCCTACAATGAGCAGTTCTTC
>TRBV7-2|TRBJ2-5|NA|NA
CASSLSIAGSGETQYF
TGTGCCAGCAGCTTAAGTATAGCCGGGTCTGGGGAGACCCAGTACTTC
>TRBV2|TRBJ2-2|NA|TRBD2
CASSGTSGRALLNTGELFF
TGTGCCAGCAGTGGGACTAGCGGGAGGGCCTTGTTAAACACCGGGGAGCTGTTTTTT
>TRBV2|TRBJ1-2|NA|NA
CASIRDLPTPNYGYTF
TGTGCCAGCATTAGGGACTTACCCACTCCAAACTATGGCTACACCTTC
>TRBV5-1|TRBJ1-1|once|NA
CASSTGILNTEAFF
TGCGCCAGCAGCACAGGGATTTTGAACACTGAAGCTTTCTTT
>TRBV24-1|TRBJ2-7|NA|TRBD1
CATSDLTRDRDGNEQYF
TGTGCCACCAGTGATTTGACCCGGGACAGAGACGGGAACGAGCAGTACTTC
>TRBV5-1|TRBJ2-5|NA|NA
CASSGERWAATKTQYF
TGCGCCAGCAGCGGGGAGAGGTGGGCGGCGACGAAGACCCAGTACTTC
>TRBV14|TRBJ1-1|NA|NA
CASSQVHRYTEAFF
TGTGCCAGCAGCCAAGTGCATAGATACACTGAAGCTTTCTTT
>TRBV21-1|TRBJ2-1|NA|NA
CAQPSGSCHEQFF
TGTGCTCAGCCTAGCGGGAGCTGTCATGAGCAGTTCTTC
>TRBV27|TRBJ2-7|NA|TRBD2
CASRVGLAGTYEQYF
TGTGCCAGCAGGGTGGGACTAGCGGGGACCTACGAGCAGTACTTC
>TRBV10-3|TRBJ2-7|NA|NA
CAISEISGTYEQYF
TGTGCCATCAGTGAGATAAGCGGGACATACGAGCAGTACTTC
>TRBV30|TRBJ1-1|NA|NA
CAWRRQGNTEAFF
TGTGCCTGGAGAAGGCAGGGGAACACTGAAGCTTTCTTT
>TRBV7-2|TRBJ1-1|NA|NA
CASRFGAVGAEAFF
TGTGCCAGCCGATTTGGGGCGGTGGGCGCTGAAGCTTTCTTT
>TRBV6-5|TRBJ1-1|NA|NA
CASRSHGETNTEAFF
TGTGCCAGCCGGAGTCATGGAGAAACGAACACTGAAGCTTTCTTT
>TRBV6-4|TRBJ2-5|NA|TRBD2
CASSAEREAKTQYF
TGTGCCAGTTCGGCGGAGCGGGAGGCAAAGACCCAGTACTTC
>TRBV27|TRBJ2-3|NA|NA
CASSFRGADTQYF
TGTGCCAGCAGTTTCCGGGGGGCGGATACGCAGTATTTT
>TRBV24-1|TRBJ1-5|NA|NA
CATSDLQGRQVYSNQPQHF
TGTGCCACCAGTGATTTGCAGGGTCGACAGGTTTATAGCAATCAGCCCCAGCATTTT
>TRBV19|TRBJ2-7|few|TRBD2
CASKSGGAYEQYF
TGTGCCAGTAAAAGCGGGGGGGCCTACGAGCAGTACTTC